A selection of T cell receptor beta chains follows, all from one sample in a study of blood T cell repertoires in COVID-19. Only in-frame clones appear in the TCRdb table, and some are missing; sequencing was by immunoSEQ multiplex PCR. Among around 300,000 clones listed, under 90% were seen once. Specimen: peripheral blood. These TCRs come from a woman in her twenties or thirties with COVID-19, enrolled during active disease. Both conserved end residues are part of each CDR3. Fields, in order: clone size, J gene, V gene, D gene, CDR3 protein, CDR3 DNA. A D gene is named only where the DNA matches it firmly. Expanded clones are given a class, and other clones once, few, many or no size at all.

abundance: few
j_gene: TRBJ1-2
v_gene: TRBV24-1
d_gene: NA
CDR3aa: CATSDPFGGGGIGYTF
CDR3nt: TGTGCCACCAGTGACCCCTTCGGGGGGGGAGGGATTGGCTACACCTTC

abundance: NA
j_gene: TRBJ2-1
v_gene: TRBV7-3
d_gene: TRBD2
CDR3aa: CASSLGLAGGVGEQFF
CDR3nt: TGTGCCAGCAGCTTAGGTCTAGCGGGAGGGGTGGGTGAGCAGTTCTTC

abundance: NA
j_gene: TRBJ1-2
v_gene: TRBV5-4
d_gene: NA
CDR3aa: CASSLVEGVGGYTF
CDR3nt: TGTGCCAGCAGCTTGGTGGAAGGGGTAGGTGGCTACACCTTC

abundance: once
j_gene: TRBJ2-6
v_gene: TRBV27
d_gene: TRBD2
CDR3aa: CASSLGLTGANVLTF
CDR3nt: TGTGCCAGCAGCCTGGGACTAACTGGGGCCAACGTCCTGACTTTC

abundance: once
j_gene: TRBJ1-6
v_gene: TRBV5-5
d_gene: TRBD1
CDR3aa: CASSVTGDNSPLHF
CDR3nt: TGTGCCAGCAGCGTGACAGGGGATAATTCACCCCTCCACTTT

abundance: NA
j_gene: TRBJ2-1
v_gene: TRBV19
d_gene: TRBD1
CDR3aa: CASSNGQGGVNEQFF
CDR3nt: TGTGCCAGTAGTAACGGACAGGGAGGTGTCAATGAGCAGTTCTTC

abundance: NA
j_gene: TRBJ2-2
v_gene: TRBV7-9
d_gene: TRBD1
CDR3aa: CASSLGTGRELFF
CDR3nt: TGTGCCAGCAGCTTAGGGACAGGAAGGGAGCTGTTTTTT

abundance: NA
j_gene: TRBJ2-2
v_gene: TRBV11-2
d_gene: NA
CDR3aa: CASSFVGTGELFF
CDR3nt: TGTGCCAGCAGCTTTGTCGGCACCGGGGAGCTGTTTTTT

abundance: once
j_gene: TRBJ1-1
v_gene: TRBV7-2
d_gene: NA
CDR3aa: CASSADSPTEAFF
CDR3nt: TGTGCCAGCAGCGCGGACAGTCCCACTGAAGCTTTCTTT

abundance: NA
j_gene: TRBJ1-5
v_gene: TRBV19
d_gene: TRBD1
CDR3aa: CASSSSSGTGYQPQHF
CDR3nt: TGTGCCAGTAGTTCGTCTTCCGGGACAGGGTATCAGCCCCAGCATTTT

abundance: NA
j_gene: TRBJ1-1
v_gene: TRBV2
d_gene: TRBD1
CDR3aa: CASRGTGESNTEAFF
CDR3nt: TGTGCCAGCAGAGGGACAGGGGAATCGAACACTGAAGCTTTCTTT

abundance: NA
j_gene: TRBJ2-1
v_gene: TRBV7-7
d_gene: NA
CDR3aa: CASSPRRGSGTEQFF
CDR3nt: TGTGCCAGCAGCCCCCGGAGGGGTAGCGGAACTGAGCAGTTCTTC

abundance: NA
j_gene: TRBJ2-1
v_gene: TRBV2
d_gene: TRBD2
CDR3aa: CASRLAESYNEQFF
CDR3nt: TGTGCCAGTAGACTAGCGGAATCTTACAATGAGCAGTTCTTC

abundance: NA
j_gene: TRBJ1-2
v_gene: TRBV10-3
d_gene: NA
CDR3aa: CAISEAPSRGGYTF
CDR3nt: TGTGCCATCAGTGAGGCCCCATCTAGGGGTGGCTACACCTTC

abundance: NA
j_gene: TRBJ2-6
v_gene: TRBV2
d_gene: TRBD1
CDR3aa: CASSGGTGGAGANVLTF
CDR3nt: TGTGCCAGCAGTGGGGGGACAGGGGGCGCTGGGGCCAACGTCCTGACTTTC

abundance: NA
j_gene: TRBJ1-4
v_gene: TRBV5-1
d_gene: NA
CDR3aa: CASSSGFANEKLFF
CDR3nt: TGCGCCAGCAGCTCAGGGTTTGCTAATGAAAAACTGTTTTTT

abundance: few
j_gene: TRBJ2-4
v_gene: TRBV3-1/TRBV3-2
d_gene: TRBD2
CDR3aa: CASSPSSGSGIQYF
CDR3nt: TGTGCCAGCAGCCCGAGTAGCGGGAGCGGCATTCAGTACTTC

abundance: NA
j_gene: TRBJ1-5
v_gene: TRBV28
d_gene: TRBD1
CDR3aa: CASSSSGTGYQPQHF
CDR3nt: TGTGCCAGCAGTTCTTCCGGGACAGGGTACCAGCCCCAGCATTTT

abundance: NA
j_gene: TRBJ2-1
v_gene: TRBV30
d_gene: NA
CDR3aa: CAWSVGAPLTNEQFF
CDR3nt: TGTGCCTGGAGTGTAGGCGCTCCACTAACCAATGAGCAGTTCTTC

abundance: NA
j_gene: TRBJ2-7
v_gene: TRBV5-8
d_gene: TRBD2
CDR3aa: CASSPERENEQYF
CDR3nt: TGTGCCAGCAGCCCAGAGCGGGAGAACGAGCAGTACTTC

abundance: NA
j_gene: TRBJ2-1
v_gene: TRBV27
d_gene: TRBD2
CDR3aa: CASRSSGSYNEQFF
CDR3nt: TGTGCCAGCAGGTCTAGCGGATCATACAATGAGCAGTTCTTC

abundance: once
j_gene: TRBJ1-1
v_gene: TRBV5-1
d_gene: NA
CDR3aa: CASSLVSGRAEAFF
CDR3nt: TGCGCCAGCAGCTTGGTTTCGGGGAGGGCTGAAGCTTTCTTT

abundance: NA
j_gene: TRBJ1-3
v_gene: TRBV5-1
d_gene: TRBD1
CDR3aa: CASSKQGPLASGNTIYF
CDR3nt: TGCGCCAGCAGCAAACAGGGGCCTTTAGCATCGGGAAACACCATATATTTT

abundance: NA
j_gene: TRBJ1-5
v_gene: TRBV30
d_gene: TRBD1
CDR3aa: CAWSTGQSDQPQHF
CDR3nt: TGTGCCTGGAGTACGGGACAGTCGGATCAGCCCCAGCATTTT

abundance: NA
j_gene: TRBJ2-5
v_gene: TRBV11-1
d_gene: TRBD2
CDR3aa: CASSPNQRERKETQYF
CDR3nt: TGTGCCAGCAGCCCGAACCAGCGGGAGAGGAAGGAGACCCAGTACTTC

abundance: NA
j_gene: TRBJ2-5
v_gene: TRBV5-1
d_gene: TRBD1
CDR3aa: CASSRPQGAETQYF
CDR3nt: TGCGCCAGCAGTCGGCCGCAGGGGGCAGAGACCCAGTACTTC

abundance: NA
j_gene: TRBJ1-2
v_gene: TRBV28
d_gene: NA
CDR3aa: CASSLGHSNYGYTF
CDR3nt: TGTGCCAGCAGTTTAGGACATTCCAACTATGGCTACACCTTC

abundance: NA
j_gene: TRBJ1-2
v_gene: TRBV28
d_gene: TRBD1
CDR3aa: CASRDLGQGIDGYTF
CDR3nt: TGTGCCAGCAGGGATCTGGGACAGGGAATTGATGGCTACACCTTC

abundance: NA
j_gene: TRBJ2-3
v_gene: TRBV5-1
d_gene: NA
CDR3aa: CASSRTSTDTQYF
CDR3nt: TGCGCCAGCAGCAGGACTAGCACAGATACGCAGTATTTT

abundance: NA
j_gene: TRBJ1-5
v_gene: TRBV19
d_gene: NA
CDR3aa: CASSIGGGQPQHF
CDR3nt: TGTGCCAGTAGTATCGGGGGGGGTCAGCCCCAGCATTTT

abundance: few
j_gene: TRBJ1-1
v_gene: TRBV19
d_gene: NA
CDR3aa: CASSAPGEAIAVAFF
CDR3nt: TGTGCCAGTAGTGCCCCCGGTGAGGCGATTGCTGTAGCTTTCTTT

abundance: NA
j_gene: TRBJ2-3
v_gene: TRBV5-4
d_gene: TRBD2
CDR3aa: CASSLAGSGFSTDTQYF
CDR3nt: TGTGCCAGCAGCTTGGCGGGTAGCGGGTTTAGCACAGATACGCAGTATTTT

abundance: NA
j_gene: TRBJ1-1
v_gene: TRBV28
d_gene: NA
CDR3aa: CASTLTGLNTEAFF
CDR3nt: TGTGCCAGCACTCTGACAGGATTGAACACTGAAGCTTTCTTT

abundance: NA
j_gene: TRBJ1-6
v_gene: TRBV2
d_gene: TRBD1
CDR3aa: CASSGDSSYNSPLHF
CDR3nt: TGTGCCAGCAGTGGGGACAGCTCCTATAATTCACCCCTCCACTTT

abundance: NA
j_gene: TRBJ1-1
v_gene: TRBV19
d_gene: NA
CDR3aa: CATLQGNTEAFF
CDR3nt: TGTGCCACCCTACAGGGGAACACTGAAGCTTTCTTT

abundance: once
j_gene: TRBJ1-2
v_gene: TRBV10-3
d_gene: NA
CDR3aa: CAPSGSGYTF
CDR3nt: TGTGCACCATCAGGTTCTGGCTACACCTTC

abundance: NA
j_gene: TRBJ2-1
v_gene: TRBV6-1
d_gene: NA
CDR3aa: CASSELTSSYNEQFF
CDR3nt: TGTGCCAGCAGTGAGCTTACTAGCTCCTACAATGAGCAGTTCTTC

abundance: NA
j_gene: TRBJ2-5
v_gene: TRBV7-2
d_gene: NA
CDR3aa: CASSLASGDQETQYF
CDR3nt: TGTGCCAGCAGCTTAGCGAGCGGTGACCAAGAGACCCAGTACTTC

abundance: NA
j_gene: TRBJ1-1
v_gene: TRBV4-2
d_gene: TRBD1
CDR3aa: CASRDRDRGIAFF
CDR3nt: TGTGCCAGCAGAGACCGGGACAGGGGGATTGCTTTCTTT

abundance: NA
j_gene: TRBJ2-2
v_gene: TRBV3-1/TRBV3-2
d_gene: NA
CDR3aa: CASSPGREQAGELFF
CDR3nt: TGTGCCAGCAGCCCCGGCAGGGAACAGGCCGGGGAGCTGTTTTTT

abundance: NA
j_gene: TRBJ2-7
v_gene: TRBV27
d_gene: NA
CDR3aa: CASSWGLAYEQYF
CDR3nt: TGTGCCAGCAGTTGGGGACTTGCCTACGAGCAGTACTTC

abundance: once
j_gene: TRBJ2-1
v_gene: TRBV30
d_gene: TRBD1
CDR3aa: CAWSRDRGLNEQFF
CDR3nt: TGTGCCTGGAGCCGGGACAGGGGGCTCAATGAGCAGTTCTTC

abundance: NA
j_gene: TRBJ2-2
v_gene: TRBV27
d_gene: NA
CDR3aa: CASSGGGPYPPTGELFF
CDR3nt: TGTGCCAGCAGTGGGGGGGGGCCCTACCCTCCCACCGGGGAGCTGTTTTTT

abundance: NA
j_gene: TRBJ2-7
v_gene: TRBV19
d_gene: NA
CDR3aa: CASSPDFRTTYEQYF
CDR3nt: TGTGCCAGTAGTCCGGACTTCAGGACCACCTACGAGCAGTACTTC

abundance: NA
j_gene: TRBJ1-1
v_gene: TRBV5-4
d_gene: TRBD1
CDR3aa: CASSLLRTGGATEAFF
CDR3nt: TGTGCCAGCAGCTTGCTCCGGACAGGGGGGGCCACTGAAGCTTTCTTT

abundance: NA
j_gene: TRBJ2-7
v_gene: TRBV9
d_gene: NA
CDR3aa: CASSVGGDGYEQYF
CDR3nt: TGTGCCAGCAGCGTAGGGGGGGACGGCTACGAGCAGTACTTC

abundance: NA
j_gene: TRBJ1-3
v_gene: TRBV7-8
d_gene: NA
CDR3aa: CASSPRAGARGNTIYF
CDR3nt: TGTGCCAGCAGTCCTAGGGCAGGGGCGCGAGGAAACACCATATATTTT

abundance: NA
j_gene: TRBJ2-7
v_gene: TRBV6-6
d_gene: TRBD1
CDR3aa: CASSYGDRGSYEQYF
CDR3nt: TGTGCCAGCAGCTACGGGGACAGGGGATCTTACGAGCAGTACTTC

abundance: once
j_gene: TRBJ2-5
v_gene: TRBV28
d_gene: TRBD1
CDR3aa: CASRRGDRGLQETQYF
CDR3nt: TGTGCCAGCAGGCGCGGGGACAGGGGGCTTCAAGAGACCCAGTACTTC

abundance: NA
j_gene: TRBJ2-7
v_gene: TRBV7-2
d_gene: NA
CDR3aa: CASSSTGRYEQYF
CDR3nt: TGTGCCAGCAGTTCTACGGGGAGATACGAGCAGTACTTC

abundance: NA
j_gene: TRBJ2-7
v_gene: TRBV11-2
d_gene: NA
CDR3aa: CASSLMDSYEQYF
CDR3nt: TGTGCCAGCAGCCTAATGGACAGCTACGAGCAGTACTTC

abundance: NA
j_gene: TRBJ2-7
v_gene: TRBV5-4
d_gene: NA
CDR3aa: CASSRTGLHEQYF
CDR3nt: TGTGCCAGCAGCCGTACAGGGTTACACGAGCAGTACTTC

abundance: once
j_gene: TRBJ1-6
v_gene: TRBV5-4
d_gene: TRBD1
CDR3aa: CASSLGTVYNSPLHF
CDR3nt: TGTGCCAGCAGCTTAGGGACAGTTTATAATTCACCCCTCCACTTT

abundance: NA
j_gene: TRBJ2-1
v_gene: TRBV3-1/TRBV3-2
d_gene: TRBD2
CDR3aa: CASSQDRGVPYNEQFF
CDR3nt: TGTGCCAGCAGCCAAGATCGGGGGGTGCCCTACAATGAGCAGTTCTTC

abundance: NA
j_gene: TRBJ1-5
v_gene: TRBV19
d_gene: NA
CDR3aa: CATKNQGGVDQPQHF
CDR3nt: TGTGCCACCAAAAACCAGGGTGGAGTTGATCAGCCCCAGCATTTT

abundance: NA
j_gene: TRBJ2-1
v_gene: TRBV6-2/TRBV6-3
d_gene: TRBD2
CDR3aa: CASSSGLAGGEQFF
CDR3nt: TGTGCCAGCAGCTCGGGACTAGCGGGTGGTGAGCAGTTCTTC

abundance: few
j_gene: TRBJ1-1
v_gene: TRBV5-1
d_gene: NA
CDR3aa: CASSSLSSQAEAFF
CDR3nt: TGCGCCAGCAGCTCCCTGTCTAGCCAAGCTGAAGCTTTCTTT

abundance: NA
j_gene: TRBJ1-6
v_gene: TRBV10-3
d_gene: NA
CDR3aa: CAISQGSTDSPLHF
CDR3nt: TGTGCCATCAGTCAGGGTTCTACAGATTCACCCCTCCACTTT

abundance: NA
j_gene: TRBJ2-5
v_gene: TRBV13
d_gene: NA
CDR3aa: CASSLAQGGETQYF
CDR3nt: TGTGCCAGCAGCTTAGCACAGGGAGGGGAGACCCAGTACTTC